This record covers a single TCR beta chain. Its target is unknown. The sorted Tregs were CD4+CD25+CD127-/low cells. After constant-region reverse-primer amplification, full-length variable regions underwent semi-nested PCR with Nested Universal Primer A. Each CDR3 protein gets one entry after TCRdb re-called the 5' RACE reads with MiXCR. The sample has roughly 57,000 distinct CDR3 sequences; less than 25% are singletons. The study's findings and limits: The TCR gene usage of tumor memory CD4+ T cells clustered together with blood and lymph node memory CD4+ cells and with lymph node naive CD4+ cells.

Germline V gene sequence: CDR1 DFQATT, CDR2 SNEGSKA (reference sequence). This CDR3 region has 14 residues. Losses at the gene ends were 3 bases for V and 4 bases for J; bases not matched to a gene: 6. The sequenced sample was tumor-infiltrating Tregs sorted from the breast tumor. The source is a female donor with breast cancer. The V gene is TRBV20-1, the J gene TRBJ1-1; 9 bases line up with TRBD1. The CDR3 here is CSARTRTGATEAFF. CDR3 coding DNA: TGCAGTGCTAGGACAAGGACAGGGGCCACTGAAGCTTTCTTT.